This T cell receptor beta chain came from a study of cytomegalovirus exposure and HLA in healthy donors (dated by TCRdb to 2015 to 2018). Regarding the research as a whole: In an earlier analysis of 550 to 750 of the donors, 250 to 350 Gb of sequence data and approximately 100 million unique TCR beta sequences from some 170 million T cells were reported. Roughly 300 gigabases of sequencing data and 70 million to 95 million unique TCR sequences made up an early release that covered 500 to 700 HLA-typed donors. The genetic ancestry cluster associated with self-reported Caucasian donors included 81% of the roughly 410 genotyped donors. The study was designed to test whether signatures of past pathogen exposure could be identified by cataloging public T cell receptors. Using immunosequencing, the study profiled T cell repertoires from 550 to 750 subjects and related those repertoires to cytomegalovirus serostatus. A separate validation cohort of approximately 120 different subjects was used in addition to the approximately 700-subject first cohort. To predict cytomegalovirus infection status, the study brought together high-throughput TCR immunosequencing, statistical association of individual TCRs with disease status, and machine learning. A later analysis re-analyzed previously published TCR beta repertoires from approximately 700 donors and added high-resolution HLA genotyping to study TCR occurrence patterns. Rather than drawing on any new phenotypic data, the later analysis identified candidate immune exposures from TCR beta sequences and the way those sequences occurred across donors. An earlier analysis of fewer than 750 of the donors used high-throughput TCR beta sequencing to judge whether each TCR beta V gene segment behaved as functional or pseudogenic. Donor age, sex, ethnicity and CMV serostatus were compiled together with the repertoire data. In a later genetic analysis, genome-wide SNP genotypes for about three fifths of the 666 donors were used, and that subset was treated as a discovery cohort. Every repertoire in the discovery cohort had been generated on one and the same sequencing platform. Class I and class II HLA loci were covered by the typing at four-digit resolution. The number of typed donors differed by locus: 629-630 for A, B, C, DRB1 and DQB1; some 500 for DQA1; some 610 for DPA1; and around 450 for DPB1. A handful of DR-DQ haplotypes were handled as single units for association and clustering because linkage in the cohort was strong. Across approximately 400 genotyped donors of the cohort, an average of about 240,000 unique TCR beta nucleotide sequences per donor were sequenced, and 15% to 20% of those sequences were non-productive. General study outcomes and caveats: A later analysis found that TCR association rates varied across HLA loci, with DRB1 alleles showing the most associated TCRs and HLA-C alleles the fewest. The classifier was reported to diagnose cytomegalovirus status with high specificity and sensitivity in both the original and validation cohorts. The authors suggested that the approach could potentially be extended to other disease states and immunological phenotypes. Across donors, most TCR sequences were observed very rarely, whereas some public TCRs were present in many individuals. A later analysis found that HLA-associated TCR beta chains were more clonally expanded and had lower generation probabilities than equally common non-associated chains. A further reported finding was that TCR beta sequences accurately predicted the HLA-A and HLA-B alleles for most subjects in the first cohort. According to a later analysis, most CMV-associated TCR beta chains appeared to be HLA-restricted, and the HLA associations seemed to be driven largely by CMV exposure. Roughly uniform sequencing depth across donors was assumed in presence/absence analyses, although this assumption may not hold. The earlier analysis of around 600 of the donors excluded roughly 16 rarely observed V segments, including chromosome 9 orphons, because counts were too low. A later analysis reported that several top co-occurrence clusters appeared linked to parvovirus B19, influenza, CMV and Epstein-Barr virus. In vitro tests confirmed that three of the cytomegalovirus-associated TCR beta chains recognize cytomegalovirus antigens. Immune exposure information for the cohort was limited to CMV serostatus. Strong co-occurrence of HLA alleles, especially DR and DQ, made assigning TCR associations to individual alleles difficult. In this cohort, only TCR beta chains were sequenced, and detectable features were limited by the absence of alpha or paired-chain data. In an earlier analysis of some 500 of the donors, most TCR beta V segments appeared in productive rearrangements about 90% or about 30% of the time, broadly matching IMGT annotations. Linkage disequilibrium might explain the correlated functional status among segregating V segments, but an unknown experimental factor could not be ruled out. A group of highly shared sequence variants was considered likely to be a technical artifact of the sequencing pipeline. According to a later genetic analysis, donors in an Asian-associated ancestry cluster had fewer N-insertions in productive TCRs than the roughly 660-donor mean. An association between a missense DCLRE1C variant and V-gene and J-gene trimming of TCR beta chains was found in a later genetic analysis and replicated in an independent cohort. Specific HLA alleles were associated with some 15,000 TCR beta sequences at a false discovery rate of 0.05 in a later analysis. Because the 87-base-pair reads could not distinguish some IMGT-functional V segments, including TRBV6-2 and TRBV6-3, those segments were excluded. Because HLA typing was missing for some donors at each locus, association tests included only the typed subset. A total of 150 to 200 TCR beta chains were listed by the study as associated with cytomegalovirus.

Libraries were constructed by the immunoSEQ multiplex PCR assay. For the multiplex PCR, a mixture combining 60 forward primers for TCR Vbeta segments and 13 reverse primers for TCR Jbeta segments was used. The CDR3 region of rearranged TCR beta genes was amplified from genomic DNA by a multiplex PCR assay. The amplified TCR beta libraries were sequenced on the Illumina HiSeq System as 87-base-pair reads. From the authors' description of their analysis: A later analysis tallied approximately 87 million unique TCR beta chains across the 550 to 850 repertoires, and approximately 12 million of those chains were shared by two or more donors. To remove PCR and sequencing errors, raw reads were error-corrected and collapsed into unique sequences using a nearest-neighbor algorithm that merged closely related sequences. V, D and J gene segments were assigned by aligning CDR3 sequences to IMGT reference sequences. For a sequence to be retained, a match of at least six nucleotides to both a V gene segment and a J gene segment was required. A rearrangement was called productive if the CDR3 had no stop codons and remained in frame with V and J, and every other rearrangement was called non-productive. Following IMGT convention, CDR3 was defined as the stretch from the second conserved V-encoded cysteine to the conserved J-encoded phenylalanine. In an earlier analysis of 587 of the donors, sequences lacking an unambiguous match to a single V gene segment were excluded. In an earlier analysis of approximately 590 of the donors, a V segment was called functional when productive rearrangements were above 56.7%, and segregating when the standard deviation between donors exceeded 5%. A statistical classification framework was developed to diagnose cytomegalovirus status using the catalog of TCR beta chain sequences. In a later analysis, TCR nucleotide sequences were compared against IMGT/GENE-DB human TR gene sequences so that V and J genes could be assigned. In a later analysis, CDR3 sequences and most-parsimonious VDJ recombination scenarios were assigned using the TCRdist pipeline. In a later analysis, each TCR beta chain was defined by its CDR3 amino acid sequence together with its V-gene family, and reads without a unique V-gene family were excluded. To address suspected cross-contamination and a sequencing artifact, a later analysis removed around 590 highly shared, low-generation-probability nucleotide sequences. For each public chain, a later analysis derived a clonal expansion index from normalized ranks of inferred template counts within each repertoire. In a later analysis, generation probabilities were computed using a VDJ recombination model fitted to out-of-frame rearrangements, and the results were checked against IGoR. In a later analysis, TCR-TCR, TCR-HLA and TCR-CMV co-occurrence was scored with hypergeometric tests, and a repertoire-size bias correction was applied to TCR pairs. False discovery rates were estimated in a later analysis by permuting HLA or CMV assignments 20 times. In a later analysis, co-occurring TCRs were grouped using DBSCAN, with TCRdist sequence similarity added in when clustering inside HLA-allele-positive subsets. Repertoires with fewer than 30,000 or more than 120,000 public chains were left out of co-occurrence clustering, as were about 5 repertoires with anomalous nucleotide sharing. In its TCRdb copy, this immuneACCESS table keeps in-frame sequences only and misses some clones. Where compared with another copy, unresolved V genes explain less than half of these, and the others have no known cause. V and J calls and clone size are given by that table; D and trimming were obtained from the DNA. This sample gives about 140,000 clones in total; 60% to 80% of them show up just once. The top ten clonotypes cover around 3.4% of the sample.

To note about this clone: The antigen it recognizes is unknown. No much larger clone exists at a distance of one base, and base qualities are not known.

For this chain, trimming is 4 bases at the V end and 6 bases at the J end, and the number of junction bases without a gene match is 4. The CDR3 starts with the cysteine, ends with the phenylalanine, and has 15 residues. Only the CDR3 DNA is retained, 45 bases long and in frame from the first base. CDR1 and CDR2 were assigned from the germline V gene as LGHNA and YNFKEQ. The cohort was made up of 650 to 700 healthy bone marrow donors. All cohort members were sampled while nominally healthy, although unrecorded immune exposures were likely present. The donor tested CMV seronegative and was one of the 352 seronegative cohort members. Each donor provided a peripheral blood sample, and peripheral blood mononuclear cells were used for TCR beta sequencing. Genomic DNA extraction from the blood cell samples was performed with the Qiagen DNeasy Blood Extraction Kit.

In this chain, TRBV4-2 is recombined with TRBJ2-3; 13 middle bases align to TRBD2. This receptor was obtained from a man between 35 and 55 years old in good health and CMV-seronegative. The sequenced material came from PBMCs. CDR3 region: CASSLRTSGGDTQYF. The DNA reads TGTGCCAGCAGCCTCCGGACTAGCGGGGGCGATACGCAGTATTTT.